These T cell receptor beta chains were read from a single sample in a study of T cell responses to AZD1222 COVID-19 vaccine. Sequenced by immunoSEQ multiplex PCR; TCRdb stores in-frame clones only, minus some. This table holds 110,000 to 150,000 clones, nearly 95% found once. Sequencing used peripheral blood, obtained on day 0 of AZD1222 vaccination. All receptors derive from an adult in good health. The CDR3 runs from the conserved cysteine through the conserved F or W. D genes are given only for firm matches. Size values are once, few and many counts, or a class for expanded clones, and some rows have none.

V gene: TRBV23-1
CDR3 length: 16
clone size: .
D gene: TRBD1
J gene: TRBJ2-7
CDR3 protein: CAKTVTSGQGAYEQYF
CDR3 DNA: TGCGCCAAGACCGTTACTTCCGGACAGGGGGCATACGAGCAGTACTTC

V gene: TRBV5-6
CDR3 length: 16
clone size: .
D gene: .
J gene: TRBJ2-2
CDR3 protein: CASSLEPTEDTGELFF
CDR3 DNA: TGTGCCAGCAGCTTGGAACCCACGGAAGACACCGGGGAGCTGTTTTTT

V gene: TRBV19
CDR3 length: 15
clone size: .
D gene: .
J gene: TRBJ2-7
CDR3 protein: CASSTGTALGYEQYF
CDR3 DNA: TGTGCCAGTAGTACCGGGACGGCTTTAGGGTACGAGCAGTACTTC

V gene: TRBV27
CDR3 length: 16
clone size: once
D gene: .
J gene: TRBJ1-1
CDR3 protein: CASSFKVGGRNTEAFF
CDR3 DNA: TGTGCCAGCAGTTTCAAGGTAGGGGGGAGAAACACTGAAGCTTTCTTT

V gene: TRBV9
CDR3 length: 15
clone size: .
D gene: .
J gene: TRBJ1-3
CDR3 protein: CASSLDSDGRNTIYF
CDR3 DNA: TGTGCCAGCAGCCTAGACTCGGACGGGAGAAACACCATATATTTT

V gene: TRBV19
CDR3 length: 14
clone size: .
D gene: TRBD2
J gene: TRBJ2-7
CDR3 protein: CASSNLGLVNEQYF
CDR3 DNA: TGTGCCAGTAGTAACCTGGGACTAGTTAATGAGCAGTACTTC

V gene: TRBV5-4
CDR3 length: 14
clone size: .
D gene: .
J gene: TRBJ1-2
CDR3 protein: CASSPGRTNYGYTF
CDR3 DNA: TGTGCCAGCAGCCCAGGACGGACTAACTATGGCTACACCTTC

V gene: TRBV5-4
CDR3 length: 15
clone size: .
D gene: .
J gene: TRBJ2-3
CDR3 protein: CASSLVFGVSDTQYF
CDR3 DNA: TGTGCCAGCAGCTTGGTTTTTGGAGTCTCAGATACGCAGTATTTT

V gene: TRBV19
CDR3 length: 14
clone size: .
D gene: .
J gene: TRBJ1-1
CDR3 protein: CASSSGPQNTEAFF
CDR3 DNA: TGTGCCAGTAGTAGCGGACCGCAAAACACTGAAGCTTTCTTT

V gene: TRBV21-1
CDR3 length: 17
clone size: once
D gene: .
J gene: TRBJ1-6
CDR3 protein: CASGKGTASSYNSPLHF
CDR3 DNA: TGTGCCAGCGGAAAAGGGACAGCGAGCTCCTATAATTCACCCCTCCACTTT

V gene: TRBV14
CDR3 length: 13
clone size: .
D gene: .
J gene: TRBJ1-2
CDR3 protein: CASSQELSGAQTF
CDR3 DNA: TGTGCCAGCAGCCAAGAATTATCGGGGGCGCAAACCTTC

V gene: TRBV5-1
CDR3 length: 14
clone size: .
D gene: .
J gene: TRBJ1-4
CDR3 protein: CASSLKGLGEKLFF
CDR3 DNA: TGCGCCAGCAGTCTGAAGGGGCTCGGTGAAAAACTGTTTTTT

V gene: TRBV5-4
CDR3 length: 15
clone size: .
D gene: .
J gene: TRBJ1-1
CDR3 protein: CASSLGAGHNTEAFF
CDR3 DNA: TGTGCCAGCAGCTTGGGGGCCGGTCATAACACTGAAGCTTTCTTT

V gene: TRBV2
CDR3 length: 13
clone size: .
D gene: .
J gene: TRBJ2-7
CDR3 protein: CASSAGIDDEQYF
CDR3 DNA: TGTGCCAGCAGTGCGGGGATCGACGACGAGCAGTACTTC

V gene: TRBV5-1
CDR3 length: 18
clone size: .
D gene: TRBD1
J gene: TRBJ1-2
CDR3 protein: CASSLVLDRGKNDYGYTF
CDR3 DNA: TGCGCCAGCAGCTTGGTATTAGACAGGGGAAAGAATGACTATGGCTACACCTTC

V gene: TRBV5-1
CDR3 length: 14
clone size: once
D gene: TRBD2
J gene: TRBJ2-7
CDR3 protein: CASRTSGTFGEQYF
CDR3 DNA: TGCGCCAGCAGGACTAGCGGGACCTTTGGCGAGCAGTACTTC

V gene: TRBV30
CDR3 length: 17
clone size: .
D gene: .
J gene: TRBJ1-3
CDR3 protein: CAWSVTDSGTSGNTIYF
CDR3 DNA: TGTGCCTGGAGTGTAACGGACAGTGGTACCTCTGGAAACACCATATATTTT

V gene: TRBV5-1
CDR3 length: 14
clone size: .
D gene: .
J gene: TRBJ1-4
CDR3 protein: CASKTEVPGGKLFF
CDR3 DNA: TGCGCCAGTAAAACTGAGGTCCCGGGCGGGAAACTGTTTTTT

V gene: TRBV11-2
CDR3 length: 18
clone size: .
D gene: .
J gene: TRBJ1-6
CDR3 protein: CASSLDRSLLSYNSPLHF
CDR3 DNA: TGTGCCAGCAGCTTAGACAGGAGCTTGCTCTCCTATAATTCACCCCTCCACTTT

V gene: TRBV4-1
CDR3 length: 14
clone size: .
D gene: .
J gene: TRBJ1-2
CDR3 protein: CASSQDKLDYGYTF
CDR3 DNA: TGCGCCAGCAGCCAAGATAAGCTGGACTATGGCTACACCTTC

V gene: TRBV30
CDR3 length: 13
clone size: few
D gene: .
J gene: TRBJ1-3
CDR3 protein: CAWSGSSGNTIYF
CDR3 DNA: TGTGCCTGGAGTGGGAGCTCTGGAAACACCATATATTTT

V gene: TRBV5-1
CDR3 length: 17
clone size: .
D gene: TRBD2
J gene: TRBJ2-2
CDR3 protein: CASSLLGLAGGSGELFF
CDR3 DNA: TGCGCCAGCAGCTTGTTGGGACTAGCGGGAGGTTCCGGGGAGCTGTTTTTT

V gene: TRBV5-1
CDR3 length: 14
clone size: few
D gene: .
J gene: TRBJ1-2
CDR3 protein: CASSLIQDGYGYTF
CDR3 DNA: TGCGCCAGCAGCCTTATTCAGGACGGTTATGGCTACACCTTC

V gene: TRBV5-1
CDR3 length: 14
clone size: .
D gene: .
J gene: TRBJ2-6
CDR3 protein: CASQKVIGANVLTF
CDR3 DNA: TGCGCCTCTCAGAAAGTAATCGGGGCCAACGTCCTGACTTTC

V gene: TRBV6-5
CDR3 length: 14
clone size: .
D gene: TRBD2
J gene: TRBJ2-3
CDR3 protein: CASQRVAGADTQYF
CDR3 DNA: TGTGCCAGCCAGAGGGTAGCGGGAGCAGATACGCAGTATTTT

V gene: TRBV6-5
CDR3 length: 14
clone size: .
D gene: TRBD1
J gene: TRBJ1-6
CDR3 protein: CASSSTGKNSPLHF
CDR3 DNA: TGTGCCAGCAGTTCGACAGGGAAGAATTCACCCCTCCACTTT

V gene: TRBV28
CDR3 length: 14
clone size: .
D gene: .
J gene: TRBJ1-2
CDR3 protein: CASSLVPLNYGYTF
CDR3 DNA: TGTGCCAGCAGTTTAGTCCCTCTAAACTATGGCTACACCTTC

V gene: TRBV5-4
CDR3 length: 18
clone size: .
D gene: TRBD2
J gene: TRBJ2-2
CDR3 protein: CASSPLATGGLNTGELFF
CDR3 DNA: TGTGCCAGCAGCCCCCTCGCTACGGGGGGACTGAACACCGGGGAGCTGTTTTTT

V gene: TRBV5-6
CDR3 length: 15
clone size: .
D gene: TRBD1
J gene: TRBJ2-7
CDR3 protein: CASSSLDGTGIGQYF
CDR3 DNA: TGTGCCAGCAGCTCCCTCGACGGGACAGGGATCGGGCAGTACTTC

V gene: TRBV6-4
CDR3 length: 13
clone size: .
D gene: TRBD1
J gene: TRBJ1-5
CDR3 protein: CASSQDRDQPQHF
CDR3 DNA: TGTGCCAGCAGTCAAGACAGGGATCAGCCCCAGCATTTT

V gene: TRBV19
CDR3 length: 14
clone size: .
D gene: .
J gene: TRBJ2-7
CDR3 protein: CASSMRQAPYEQYF
CDR3 DNA: TGTGCCAGTAGTATGAGACAGGCCCCCTACGAGCAGTACTTC

V gene: TRBV27
CDR3 length: 17
clone size: .
D gene: .
J gene: TRBJ1-5
CDR3 protein: CASSSRGAPFRNQPQHF
CDR3 DNA: TGTGCCAGCAGCTCACGTGGGGCGCCGTTTCGGAATCAGCCCCAGCATTTT

V gene: TRBV6-6
CDR3 length: 16
clone size: .
D gene: .
J gene: TRBJ2-3
CDR3 protein: CASSPDFSSGTDTQYF
CDR3 DNA: TGTGCCAGCAGTCCGGACTTCTCTTCCGGTACAGATACGCAGTATTTT

V gene: TRBV5-1
CDR3 length: 15
clone size: once
D gene: .
J gene: TRBJ2-7
CDR3 protein: CASSLVSARDSEQYF
CDR3 DNA: TGCGCCAGCAGCTTGGTTAGCGCTCGGGATTCCGAGCAGTACTTC

V gene: TRBV10-3
CDR3 length: 14
clone size: .
D gene: .
J gene: TRBJ1-1
CDR3 protein: CAISELTQNTEAFF
CDR3 DNA: TGTGCCATCAGTGAGTTGACACAGAACACTGAAGCTTTCTTT

V gene: TRBV4-1
CDR3 length: 16
clone size: .
D gene: .
J gene: TRBJ1-2
CDR3 protein: CASSPNGGEGSYGYTF
CDR3 DNA: TGCGCCAGCAGCCCAAACGGGGGGGAGGGAAGCTATGGCTACACCTTC

V gene: TRBV7-9
CDR3 length: 16
clone size: .
D gene: .
J gene: TRBJ1-3
CDR3 protein: CASSLSTGDAGNTIYF
CDR3 DNA: TGTGCCAGCAGCTTGTCAACAGGAGATGCAGGAAACACCATATATTTT

V gene: TRBV3-1/TRBV3-2
CDR3 length: 15
clone size: once
D gene: .
J gene: TRBJ1-2
CDR3 protein: CASSQWSSWRYGYTF
CDR3 DNA: TGTGCCAGCAGCCAATGGAGTTCATGGAGGTATGGCTACACCTTC

V gene: TRBV2
CDR3 length: 13
clone size: .
D gene: TRBD2
J gene: TRBJ2-1
CDR3 protein: CASQVGTSGRQFF
CDR3 DNA: TGTGCCAGCCAAGTCGGGACTAGCGGGAGGCAGTTCTTC

V gene: TRBV30
CDR3 length: 11
clone size: .
D gene: .
J gene: TRBJ1-1
CDR3 protein: CAWSWGVGAFF
CDR3 DNA: TGTGCCTGGAGTTGGGGGGTCGGAGCTTTCTTT

V gene: TRBV7-2
CDR3 length: 13
clone size: once
D gene: .
J gene: TRBJ1-4
CDR3 protein: CASSLLSNEKLFF
CDR3 DNA: TGTGCCAGCAGCTTATTGAGTAATGAAAAACTGTTTTTT

V gene: TRBV11-2
CDR3 length: 12
clone size: .
D gene: .
J gene: TRBJ1-6
CDR3 protein: CASSLAAGLVHF
CDR3 DNA: TGTGCCAGCAGCTTAGCTGCAGGTCTGGTCCACTTT

V gene: TRBV10-3
CDR3 length: 13
clone size: .
D gene: .
J gene: TRBJ1-1
CDR3 protein: CAISESDAAPAFF
CDR3 DNA: TGTGCCATCAGTGAGTCGGACGCCGCGCCAGCTTTCTTT